This entry lists 2 T cell receptor beta chains sequenced from one sample in a study of T cells in Graves' hyperthyroidism and ophthalmopathy. Amplification targeted TCR beta CDR3 regions from RNA transcripts. When the TCR CDR3 underwent first-round RT-PCR, the HTBI primer set was used. Via MiXCR, TCRdb re-called the multiplex PCR reads, giving one row per CDR3 protein. Of a few hundred thousand distinct CDR3 sequences in the sample, just under 25% were seen once. Sequenced: blood. The receptor set was obtained from a man over 45 with Graves' hyperthyroidism.

This clonotype was detected many times. This chain connects TRBV11-2 to TRBJ2-1; D is unclear. The V end lost 1 base, the J end lost 8 bases, and 18 bases lay between the germline ends. The V gene's germline CDR1 is SGHAT and CDR2 FQNNGV. This CDR3 comprises 16 residues. CDR3 protein: CASSLAGDNYNDEQFF. The CDR3, as DNA: TGTGCCAGCAGCTTAGCGGGTGACAACTACAACGATGAGCAGTTCTTC.

This clonotype is a singleton in its sample. The V gene is TRBV10-3, the J gene TRBJ1-4; D is unclear. Germline CDR1 and CDR2: ENHRY and SYGVKD. The CDR3 spans 13 residues. V dropped 4 bases and J dropped 7 bases, with 10 bases sitting between them. CDR3 DNA sequence: TGTGCCATCAGTGCCCAGTACCGTGAAAAACTGTTTTTT. This gives the protein CAISAQYREKLFF.